The rows below give T cell receptor beta chains drawn from one sample of a study of cytomegalovirus exposure and HLA in healthy donors. The method was immunoSEQ multiplex PCR; TCRdb's version includes in-frame clones alone and lacks a portion of them. The data contain 250,000 to 350,000 clones, approximately 90% of them singletons. The sequencing sample was made of PBMCs. These receptors were obtained from a woman aged 25 to 39 in good health and CMV-seropositive. CDR3s include the opening cysteine and the closing phenylalanine or tryptophan. D genes are given only for firm matches.

TRBV7-6,TRBD1,TRBJ1-1,CASSLTGDTEAFF,TGTGCCAGCAGCTTGACAGGGGACACTGAAGCTTTCTTT
TRBV7-8,.,TRBJ1-1,CASSLARGGAPYTEAFF,TGTGCCAGCAGCTTAGCGCGGGGAGGGGCCCCCTACACTGAAGCTTTCTTT
TRBV7-3,.,TRBJ2-1,CASSPDGTFNEQFF,TGTGCCAGCAGCCCAGATGGGACGTTCAATGAGCAGTTCTTC
TRBV25-1,.,TRBJ2-7,CASSESGTPNYEQYF,TGTGCCAGCAGTGAATCCGGGACACCTAACTACGAGCAGTACTTC
TRBV28,.,TRBJ1-5,CASAGGGSGQPQHF,TGTGCCAGCGCCGGCGGGGGGTCGGGACAGCCCCAGCATTTT
TRBV27,TRBD1,TRBJ1-4,CASSFLAGGGEKLFF,TGTGCCAGCAGTTTCCTTGCAGGGGGAGGTGAAAAACTGTTTTTT
TRBV5-6,.,TRBJ2-2,CASSLAVPGELFF,TGTGCCAGCAGCTTGGCAGTCCCCGGGGAGCTGTTTTTT
TRBV27,.,TRBJ1-5,CASGALYNQPQHF,TGTGCAAGCGGGGCGTTATACAATCAGCCCCAGCATTTT
TRBV19,TRBD1,TRBJ1-5,CASLRAGGDQPQHF,TGTGCCAGTCTTCGGGCAGGGGGCGATCAGCCCCAGCATTTT
TRBV10-3,.,TRBJ2-7,CAISEGGPGSYEQYF,TGTGCCATCAGTGAAGGGGGACCGGGCTCCTACGAGCAGTACTTC
TRBV27,TRBD1,TRBJ2-7,CASSLWTGDYEQYF,TGTGCCAGCAGTTTATGGACAGGAGATTACGAGCAGTACTTC
TRBV7-2,.,TRBJ2-2,CASSPNARANTGELFF,TGTGCCAGCAGCCCGAACGCAAGGGCGAACACCGGGGAGCTGTTTTTT